This TCR beta chain was retrieved from a study of T cell responses to AZD1222 COVID-19 vaccine. Study-level background: Pooling covered second doses at about 4 or about 12 weeks. Findings of the study overall: Vaccine-related CD4 TCRs covered spike, predominating at 160-218 and 743-854. The study reported that nearly half of spike-specific TCRs target unmutated variant regions.

Profiled with immunoSEQ multiplex PCR; TCRdb holds only in-frame clones, not every one. The table lists around 99,000 clones, about 88% of them singletons. Points on this clone: Its antigen remains unknown.

The germline gives CDR1 SNHLY, CDR2 FYNNEI. This CDR3 comprises 15 residues. V trimming: 0 bases; J trimming: 4 bases; junction bases outside the gene matches: 5. Sequencing was performed on peripheral blood, taken on day 0 of AZD1222 vaccination. J is TRBJ2-7 and V is TRBV2; TRBD1 aligns across 8 bases. The TCR originated in an adult in good health. CDR3 bases: TGTGCCAGCAGTGAAGCTGGGCAGGGGGCTTACGAGCAGTACGTC. It codes for CASSEAGQGAYEQYV.